This T cell receptor beta chain stems from a study of blood T cell repertoires in COVID-19. For the study at large: Samples taken during acute and convalescent COVID-19 were collected in the United States, Italy and Spain. The cDNA or gDNA used as material had been derived from T cells, B-cell-depleted T cells, or PBMCs.

The germline V gene encodes CDR1 LNHDA and CDR2 SQIVND (reference sequence). V lost 3 bases, J lost 2 bases, and 2 bases stayed unmatched. This CDR3 comprises 14 residues. Source study methods: Reference gene primers were amplified, and this amplification served to estimate nucleated cell counts. Produced via immunoSEQ multiplex PCR; TCRdb's table is partial and in-frame only. That table supplies the V and J calls and clone size; D and trimming were determined from the DNA. The table lists about 400,000 clones, around 87% of them singletons. This chain joins TRBV19 and TRBJ2-7, with TRBD1 matching 9 bases. Sequenced input: PBMCs or T cells enriched from blood (not recorded which). The receptor was derived from a man between 35 and 55 years old in a cohort exposed to, infected with or recovered from COVID-19 (not recorded which). This CDR3 is CASSIGQGTYEQYF. DNA of the CDR3: TGTGCCAGTAGTATTGGACAGGGGACCTACGAGCAGTACTTC. Drawing the rest from reference TRBV19 and TRBJ2-7, the complete variable domain is DGGITQSPKYLFRKEGQNVTLSCEQNLNHDAMYWYRQDPGQGLRLIYYSQIVNDFQKGDIAEGYSVSREKKESFPLTVTSAQKNPTAFYLCASSIGQGTYEQYFGPGTRLTVT.